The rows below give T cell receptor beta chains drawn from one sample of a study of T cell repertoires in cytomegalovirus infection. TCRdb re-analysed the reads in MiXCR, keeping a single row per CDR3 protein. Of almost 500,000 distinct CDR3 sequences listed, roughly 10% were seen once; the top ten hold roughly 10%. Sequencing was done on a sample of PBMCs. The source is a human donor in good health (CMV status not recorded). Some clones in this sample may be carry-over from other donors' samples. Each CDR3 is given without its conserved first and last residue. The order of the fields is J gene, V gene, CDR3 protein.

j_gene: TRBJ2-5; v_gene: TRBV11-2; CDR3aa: ASSLGRQLLQETQY
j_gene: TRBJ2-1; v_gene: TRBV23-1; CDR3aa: ASLVYGTDSYNEQF
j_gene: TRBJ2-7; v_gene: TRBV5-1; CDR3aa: ASSPLAGVDEQY
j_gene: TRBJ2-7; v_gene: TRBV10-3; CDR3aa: AISALNEQY
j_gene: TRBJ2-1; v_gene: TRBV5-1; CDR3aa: ASSPSGGIYNEQF
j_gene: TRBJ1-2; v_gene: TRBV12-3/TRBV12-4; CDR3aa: ASTRGETAYGYT
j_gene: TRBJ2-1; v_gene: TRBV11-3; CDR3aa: ASSRGLRREDSYNEQF
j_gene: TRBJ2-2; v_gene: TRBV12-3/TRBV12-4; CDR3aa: ASRAQVTGELF
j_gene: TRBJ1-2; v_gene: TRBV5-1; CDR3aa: ASSLGGGERGYGYT
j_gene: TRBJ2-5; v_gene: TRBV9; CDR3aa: ASSASGSLGETQY
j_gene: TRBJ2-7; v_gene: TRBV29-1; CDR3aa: SVAREDSYEQY
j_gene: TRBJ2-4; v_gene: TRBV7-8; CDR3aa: ASSPEMIWQGAKNIQY
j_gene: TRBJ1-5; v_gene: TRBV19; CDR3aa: ASAGQGLHSNQPQH
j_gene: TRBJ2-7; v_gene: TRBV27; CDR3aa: ASSGSSYEQY
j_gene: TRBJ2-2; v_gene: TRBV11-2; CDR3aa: ASSLGAGGSGELF
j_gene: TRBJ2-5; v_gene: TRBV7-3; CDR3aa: ASSVRLAGGRETQY
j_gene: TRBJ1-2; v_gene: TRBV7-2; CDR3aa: ASSFGTGGPVNYGYT
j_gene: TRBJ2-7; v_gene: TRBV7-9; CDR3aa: ASSLDQRDRPYEQY
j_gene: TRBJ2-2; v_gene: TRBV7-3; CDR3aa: ASSLGLSNTGELF
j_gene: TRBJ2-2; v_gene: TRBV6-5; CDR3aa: ASSYIGGADYTGELF
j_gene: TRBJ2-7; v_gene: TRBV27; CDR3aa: ASSPSGMDLYEQY
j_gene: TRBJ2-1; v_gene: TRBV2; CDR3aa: ASSEGLAGPYNEQF
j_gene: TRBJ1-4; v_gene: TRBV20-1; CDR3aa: SARKDPHATNEKLF
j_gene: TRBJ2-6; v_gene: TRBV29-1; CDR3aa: SVEERREPLTGANVLT
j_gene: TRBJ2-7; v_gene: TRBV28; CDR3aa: ASSLVRTPYEQY
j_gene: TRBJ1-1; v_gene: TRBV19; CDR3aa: ASRAGTGGVDTEAF
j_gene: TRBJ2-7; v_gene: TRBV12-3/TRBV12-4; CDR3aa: ASSGGQGNYEQY
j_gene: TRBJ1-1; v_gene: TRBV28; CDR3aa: ASIAAGLKAF
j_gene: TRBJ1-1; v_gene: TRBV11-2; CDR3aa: ASSLGQSYTEAF
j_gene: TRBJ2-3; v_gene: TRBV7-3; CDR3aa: ASSFWPSDAQY
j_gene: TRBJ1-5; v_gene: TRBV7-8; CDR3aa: ASSLQDYNQPQH
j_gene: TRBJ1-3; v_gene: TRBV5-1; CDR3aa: ASSLGGGRSGNTIY
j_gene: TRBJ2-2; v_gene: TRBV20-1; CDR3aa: SARDPATNTGELF
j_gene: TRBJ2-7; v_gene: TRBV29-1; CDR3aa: SVEAQDYEQY
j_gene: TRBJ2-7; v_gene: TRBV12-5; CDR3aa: ASGFRAYEQY
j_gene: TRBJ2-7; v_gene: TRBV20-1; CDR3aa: SATGLAGGFNEQY
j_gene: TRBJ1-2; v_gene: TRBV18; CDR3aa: ASSPSGTGSDGYT
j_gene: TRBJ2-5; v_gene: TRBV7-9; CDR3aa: ASSPGKVRTRETQY
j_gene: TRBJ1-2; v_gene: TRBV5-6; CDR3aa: ASTDRVLNYGYT
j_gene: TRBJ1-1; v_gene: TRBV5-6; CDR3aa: ASSSDRAGNTEAF
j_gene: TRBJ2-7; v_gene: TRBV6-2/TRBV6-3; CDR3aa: ASSQLSGTVFYEQY
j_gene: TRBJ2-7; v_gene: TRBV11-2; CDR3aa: ASSSLEGGRSEQY
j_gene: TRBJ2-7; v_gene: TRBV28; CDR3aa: ASFPRRTIGPYEQY
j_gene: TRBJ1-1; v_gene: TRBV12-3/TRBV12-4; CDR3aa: ASSREGAQGTEAF
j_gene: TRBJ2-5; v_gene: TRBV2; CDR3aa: ASSVLAGEWETQY
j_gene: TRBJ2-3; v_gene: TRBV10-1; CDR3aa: ASSEAPGRGSTDTQY
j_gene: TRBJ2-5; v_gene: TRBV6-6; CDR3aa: ASSYLRGPETQY
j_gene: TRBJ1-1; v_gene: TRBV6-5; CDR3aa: ASSQQGKNTEAF
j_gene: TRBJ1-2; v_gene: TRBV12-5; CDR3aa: ASGLVGRDYGYT
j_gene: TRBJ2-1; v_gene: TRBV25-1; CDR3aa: ATRLYNEQF
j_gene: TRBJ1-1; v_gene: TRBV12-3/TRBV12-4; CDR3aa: ASTQEWEEGEAF
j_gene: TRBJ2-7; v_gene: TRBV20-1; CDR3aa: SARGRGEFYEQY
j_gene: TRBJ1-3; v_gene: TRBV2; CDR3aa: ASSEQSSGNTIY
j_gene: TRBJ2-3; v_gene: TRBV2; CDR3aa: ASSEVLAGAGDTQY
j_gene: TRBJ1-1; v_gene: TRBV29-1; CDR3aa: SVEDGRAEAF
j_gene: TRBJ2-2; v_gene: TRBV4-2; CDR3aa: ASSQGGDTGELF
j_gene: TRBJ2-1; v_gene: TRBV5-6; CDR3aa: ASSSTGLAPYNEQF